This T cell receptor (beta chain) is from a study of CD8 T cells in Susac syndrome. Random hexamers served to reverse transcribe roughly 0.5 to 1 ug RNA. A multiplex approach, immunoSEQ multiplex PCR, amplified TCR beta CDR3 across 54 Vbeta and 13 Jbeta. TCRdb ran MiXCR on the immunoSEQ multiplex PCR reads and lists one entry per CDR3 protein. The sample holds about 110,000 distinct CDR3 sequences, around 95% seen once. V was trimmed by 1 base and J by 0 bases, leaving 13 bases between them. This CDR3 spans 18 amino acids. CDR1 is MGHRA and CDR2 is YSYEKL in the germline V gene. The sequence was obtained from a human donor in good health. The chain uses TRBV4-1 and TRBJ2-6; the D is unclear. Sequenced input: CD4+ T cells from PBMCs. The CDR3 DNA reads as TGCGCCAGCAGCCAAGTACCGCCTGGCGGCTCTGGGGCCAACGTCCTGACTTTC. It translates to CASSQVPPGGSGANVLTF.